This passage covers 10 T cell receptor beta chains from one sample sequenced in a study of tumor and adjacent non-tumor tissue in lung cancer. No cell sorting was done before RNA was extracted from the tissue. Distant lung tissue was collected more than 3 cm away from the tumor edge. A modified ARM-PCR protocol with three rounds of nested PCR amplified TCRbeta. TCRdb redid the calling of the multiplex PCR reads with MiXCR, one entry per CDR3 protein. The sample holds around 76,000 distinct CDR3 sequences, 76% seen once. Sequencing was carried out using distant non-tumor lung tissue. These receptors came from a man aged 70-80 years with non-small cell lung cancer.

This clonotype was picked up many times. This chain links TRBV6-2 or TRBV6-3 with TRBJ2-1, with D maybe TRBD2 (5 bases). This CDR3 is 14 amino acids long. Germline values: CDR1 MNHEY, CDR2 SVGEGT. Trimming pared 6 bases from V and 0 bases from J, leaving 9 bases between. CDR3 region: CASRTGSSYNEQFF. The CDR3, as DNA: TGTGCCAGCAGAACGGGGAGCTCCTACAATGAGCAGTTCTTC.

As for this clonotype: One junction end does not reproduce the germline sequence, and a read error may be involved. CDR3 in amino acids: CASSYLRDGYQEAQYF. In DNA form, the CDR3 reads TGTGCCAGCAGTTACTTGCGGGATGGGTACCAAGAGGCCCAGTACTTC. The V call is TRBV6-2 or TRBV6-3, the J call TRBJ2-5; TRBD2 is a possible D gene (6 bases). This CDR3 contains 16 residues. The germline gives CDR1 MNHEY, CDR2 SVGEGT.

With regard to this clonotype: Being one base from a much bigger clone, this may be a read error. In DNA form, the CDR3 reads TGTGCCAGCAGCCAATCCGACGGGGGGATTCAGTACTTC. Its protein is CASSQSDGGIQYF. The V call is TRBV12-3 or TRBV12-4, the J call TRBJ2-7; TRBD2 agrees at 7 bases. This CDR3 spans 13 amino acids. The ends lost 6 bases at V and 10 bases at J; junction bases unmatched: 12.

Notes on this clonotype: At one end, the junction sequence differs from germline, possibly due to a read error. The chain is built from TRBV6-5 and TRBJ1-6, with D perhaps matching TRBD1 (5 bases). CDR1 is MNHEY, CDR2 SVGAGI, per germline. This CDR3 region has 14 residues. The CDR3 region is CASSYSIGGSLLHF. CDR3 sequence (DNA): TGTGCCAGCAGTTACTCTATTGGGGGTTCACTCCTCCACTTT.

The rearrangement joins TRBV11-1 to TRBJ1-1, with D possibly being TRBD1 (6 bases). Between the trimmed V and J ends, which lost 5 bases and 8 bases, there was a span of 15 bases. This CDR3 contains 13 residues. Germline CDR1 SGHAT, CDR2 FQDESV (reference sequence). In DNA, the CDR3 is TGTGCCAGCAGCGCCTACAGGGTCACCGAAGCTTTCTTT. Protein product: CASSAYRVTEAFF.

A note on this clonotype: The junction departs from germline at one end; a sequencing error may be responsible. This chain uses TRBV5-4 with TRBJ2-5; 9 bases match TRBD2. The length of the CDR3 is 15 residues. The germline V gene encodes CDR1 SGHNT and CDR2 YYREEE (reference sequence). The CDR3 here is CGSSWRGGNRETQYF. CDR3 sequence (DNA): TGTGGCAGCAGCTGGCGGGGGGGCAACCGAGAGACCCAGTACTTC.

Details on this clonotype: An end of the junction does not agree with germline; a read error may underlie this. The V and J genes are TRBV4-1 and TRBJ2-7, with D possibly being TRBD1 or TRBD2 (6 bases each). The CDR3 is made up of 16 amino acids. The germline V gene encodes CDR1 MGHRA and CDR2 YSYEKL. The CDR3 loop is CASSRTLAGEGDEQCF. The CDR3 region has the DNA TGCGCGAGCAGCCGGACACTAGCTGGAGAGGGGGACGAGCAGTGCTTC.

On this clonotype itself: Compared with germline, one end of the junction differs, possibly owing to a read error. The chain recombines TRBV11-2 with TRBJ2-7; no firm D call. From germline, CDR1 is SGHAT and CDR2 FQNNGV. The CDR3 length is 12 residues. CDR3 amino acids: CVSNLYGPKQYF. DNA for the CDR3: TGTGTCAGCAACTTATATGGGCCGAAGCAGTACTTC.

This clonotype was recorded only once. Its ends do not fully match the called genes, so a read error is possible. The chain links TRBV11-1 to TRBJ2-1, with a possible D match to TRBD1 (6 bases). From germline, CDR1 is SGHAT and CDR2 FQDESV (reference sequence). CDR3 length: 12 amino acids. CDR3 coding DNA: TGCGCCAGCAGCCGTCGGACCGGACAGTTCGCCTTC. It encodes CASSRRTGQFAF.

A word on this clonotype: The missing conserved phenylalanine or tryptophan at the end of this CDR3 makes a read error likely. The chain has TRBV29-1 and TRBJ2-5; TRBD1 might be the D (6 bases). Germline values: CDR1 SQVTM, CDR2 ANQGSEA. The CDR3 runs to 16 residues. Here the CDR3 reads CCAKPYLQTGQETQYL. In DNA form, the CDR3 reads TGCTGCGCTAAGCCCTACCTCCAGACAGGTCAAGAGACCCAGTACCTC.